A selection of T cell receptor beta chains follows, all from one sample in a study of beta chain features in type 1 diabetes. Sequencing used immunoSEQ multiplex PCR; TCRdb keeps in-frame clones, though not all of them. The repertoire includes about 260,000 clones, about 63% of them detected once, and approximately 0.05% sits in the top ten. Source material: naive CD4+ T cells from blood. The receptors were sampled from a man younger than 40 in good health. The CDR3 runs from the conserved cysteine through the conserved F or W. The D gene is left open where the match is weak. Some rows have no size entry. The others give once, few or many, or a class for an expanded clone.

TRBV20-1	TRBJ2-5	.	TRBD2	CSGFGGETQYF	TGCAGTGGCTTCGGGGGGGAGACCCAGTACTTC
TRBV11-3	TRBJ2-3	once	.	CASRTGLTDTQYF	TGTGCCAGCCGGACGGGCCTTACAGATACGCAGTATTTT
TRBV29-1	TRBJ1-2	.	.	CSFGGNYGYTF	TGCAGCTTTGGGGGGAACTATGGCTACACCTTC
TRBV30	TRBJ1-5	.	.	CAWSPRVVNQPQHF	TGTGCCTGGAGTCCCAGGGTGGTCAATCAGCCCCAGCATTTT
TRBV30	TRBJ2-5	.	.	CAWSVRKQETQYF	TGTGCCTGGAGTGTAAGGAAGCAAGAGACCCAGTACTTC
TRBV10-3	TRBJ2-5	once	TRBD2	CAISSTSGGDGTQYF	TGTGCCATCAGTTCAACTAGCGGGGGCGACGGGACCCAGTACTTC
TRBV11-2	TRBJ2-2	.	TRBD2	CASSPLYGGANTGELFF	TGTGCCAGCAGCCCCCTGTATGGGGGGGCGAACACCGGGGAGCTGTTTTTT
TRBV28	TRBJ2-1	once	.	CASSHLGAASYNEQFF	TGTGCCAGCAGCCACCTGGGGGCGGCCTCCTACAATGAGCAGTTCTTC
TRBV4-3	TRBJ2-2	.	TRBD2	CASSQAGRDTGELFF	TGCGCCAGCAGCCAAGCAGGGAGGGATACCGGGGAGCTGTTTTTT
TRBV29-1	TRBJ2-7	.	.	CSVSGGTVSSYEQYF	TGCAGCGTTTCCGGCGGGACGGTAAGCTCCTACGAGCAGTACTTC
TRBV28	TRBJ2-1	.	TRBD2	CASSPGGVADYNEQFF	TGTGCCAGCAGTCCCGGGGGGGTAGCGGACTACAATGAGCAGTTCTTC
TRBV14	TRBJ2-1	once	.	CASSLGDFIYNEQFF	TGTGCCAGCAGCCTTGGGGACTTCATCTACAATGAGCAGTTCTTC
TRBV7-9	TRBJ2-3	.	.	CASSLRDRSTDTQYF	TGTGCCAGCAGCTTACGAGACAGGAGCACAGATACGCAGTATTTT
TRBV7-2	TRBJ2-1	.	.	CASSLPVRVHEQFF	TGTGCCAGCAGCTTGCCCGTAAGGGTACATGAGCAGTTCTTC
TRBV7-9	TRBJ2-7	.	.	CASSPTPRGPAYEQYF	TGTGCCAGCAGCCCTACTCCCAGGGGACCAGCATACGAGCAGTACTTC
TRBV10-3	TRBJ2-1	.	TRBD1	CAITDGTGVNEQFF	TGTGCCATCACGGACGGGACAGGGGTAAATGAGCAGTTCTTC
TRBV7-2	TRBJ1-1	.	.	CASSLYPGMNTEAFF	TGTGCCAGCAGCTTATATCCGGGAATGAACACTGAAGCTTTCTTT
TRBV18	TRBJ1-2	.	.	CASSPGASDYGYTF	TGTGCCAGCTCACCAGGGGCGTCGGACTATGGCTACACCTTC
TRBV27	TRBJ1-2	.	.	CASSPTGNYGYTF	TGTGCCAGCAGCCCGACGGGGAACTATGGCTACACCTTC
TRBV13	TRBJ2-1	.	.	CASSVGPGLEQFF	TGTGCCAGCAGCGTCGGCCCGGGTCTTGAGCAGTTCTTC
TRBV29-1	TRBJ2-7	.	.	CSAVPAGTQEQYF	TGCAGCGCTGTACCGGCAGGGACCCAGGAGCAGTACTTC
TRBV10-3	TRBJ2-1	few	.	CAISEGTEPTGGQFF	TGTGCCATCAGTGAAGGGACAGAGCCTACGGGGGGGCAGTTCTTC
TRBV18	TRBJ2-1	.	TRBD2	CASSLGLAGTGEQFF	TGTGCCAGCTCCCTCGGACTAGCGGGAACGGGTGAGCAGTTCTTC
TRBV29-1	TRBJ2-1	.	TRBD1	CSGTGGTYNEQFF	TGCAGTGGGACAGGGGGCACCTACAATGAGCAGTTCTTC
TRBV30	TRBJ1-2	.	.	CAWGLGGYTF	TGTGCCTGGGGCCTTGGTGGCTACACCTTC
TRBV10-1	TRBJ2-5	.	.	CASSEGYQETQYF	TGCGCCAGCAGTGAAGGGTACCAAGAGACCCAGTACTTC
TRBV29-1	TRBJ2-1	few	TRBD1	CSARDSYNEQFF	TGCAGCGCCCGGGACAGTTACAATGAGCAGTTCTTC
TRBV25-1	TRBJ1-4	.	TRBD1	CASSEHTGTGGEKLFF	TGTGCCAGCAGTGAACACACCGGGACAGGGGGTGAAAAACTGTTTTTT
TRBV30	TRBJ1-1	.	.	CAWSVRGSTEAFF	TGTGCCTGGAGTGTTCGCGGGAGCACTGAAGCTTTCTTT
TRBV9	TRBJ2-5	few	.	CASSIAQEETQYF	TGTGCCAGCAGTATAGCCCAGGAAGAGACCCAGTACTTC
TRBV25-1	TRBJ2-3	.	.	CASSETAGTKSTDTQYF	TGTGCCAGCAGTGAAACGGCGGGGACCAAAAGCACAGATACGCAGTATTTT
TRBV29-1	TRBJ2-1	few	TRBD1	CSVPDRASYNEQFF	TGCAGCGTTCCGGACAGGGCTTCCTACAATGAGCAGTTCTTC
TRBV4-3	TRBJ2-2	.	TRBD2	CASSQDGLAGVNTGELFF	TGCGCCAGCAGCCAAGATGGACTAGCGGGAGTGAACACCGGGGAGCTGTTTTTT
TRBV29-1	TRBJ1-1	once	TRBD1	CSASGTGSTEAFF	TGCAGCGCATCCGGGACAGGGAGCACTGAAGCTTTCTTT
TRBV29-1	TRBJ2-1	.	.	CSVGPGSRGNEQFF	TGCAGCGTTGGTCCGGGCAGCAGGGGCAATGAGCAGTTCTTC
TRBV18	TRBJ2-1	.	.	CASSLIYNEQFF	TGTGCCAGCTCACTCATCTACAATGAGCAGTTCTTC
TRBV10-3	TRBJ2-7	few	TRBD2	CAISESKAGVIYEQYF	TGTGCCATCAGTGAGTCAAAAGCGGGGGTCATTTACGAGCAGTACTTC
TRBV5-6	TRBJ2-3	.	.	CASSLGTSTDTQYF	TGTGCCAGCAGCCTCGGGACTAGCACAGATACGCAGTATTTT
TRBV28	TRBJ2-7	few	.	CASSPGNEQYF	TGTGCCAGCAGTCCCGGGAACGAGCAGTACTTC
TRBV30	TRBJ1-1	.	TRBD1	CARLRQGLAFF	TGTGCCCGACTGAGACAGGGTTTAGCTTTCTTT
TRBV4-1	TRBJ2-3	.	TRBD2	CATKEGLADTDTQYF	TGCGCCACCAAAGAAGGACTAGCGGACACAGATACGCAGTATTTT
TRBV1	TRBJ1-1	.	.	CTSTPGTNTEAFF	TGCACCAGCACACCGGGAACTAACACTGAAGCTTTCTTT